The sequence of this TCR beta chain was determined in a study of CD8+ T cells in alopecia areata. About the study: It was oral tofacitinib, at 5 to 10 mg twice daily, that treated patients received.

This CDR3 has 13 amino acids. Trimming shortened V by 0 bases and J by 5 bases, and 6 bases separated the two germline ends. Both peripheral blood and punch biopsies of lesional scalp skin were obtained from patients who had alopecia areata. RNA, once extracted, was reverse transcribed into cDNA for use as the sequencing template. Clones were sequenced by immunoSEQ multiplex PCR, and TCRdb holds only the in-frame ones, with some missing. Counted here are more than 85,000 clones, over 40% occurring once; the ten biggest clones make up around 0.8%. Findings and caveats of the study: Mouse data revealed clearer TCR sharing than patient data did, a gap possibly tied to HLA.

To note about this clone: Its antigen is as yet unknown.

This sequence joins TRBV5-7 and TRBJ2-4, with D perhaps matching TRBD1 (5 bases). TRBV5-7 is noted as an ORF with a role that remains uncertain. The sample taken for sequencing was CD4+ T cells sorted from blood. The TCR comes from a human donor with alopecia areata. The CDR3 sequence is CASSLEQENIQYF. CDR3 DNA: TGTGCCAGCAGCTTGGAACAGGAAAACATTCAGTACTTC.